A single sample gave rise to the 16 T cell receptor beta chains below, sequenced in a study of blood T cells in healthy people across ages. Sample-barcoded 5' priming and a J-beta primer mix drove a second PCR of about 7 to 11 cycles. TCRdb fed the 5' RACE reads into MiXCR, producing one record per CDR3 protein. The sample yields roughly 700,000 distinct CDR3 sequences, roughly 25% seen once. These data were likewise used in another study, on T cells of mothers and their children.

The sequencing sample was made of blood. Source of these receptors: a boy younger than 18 in good health.

The J gene is TRBJ2-5, the V gene TRBV2; tentatively, D is TRBD1 or TRBD2 (5 bases each). The DNA matches TRBJ2-1 better at its end, which makes the J call doubtful. This CDR3 comprises 14 residues. Germline V lookup: CDR1 SNHLY, CDR2 FYNNEI. In nucleotides, the CDR3 is TGTGCCAGCAAGGAGGCAGGGCCCTACAATGAGCAGTTCTTC. The encoded protein is CASKEAGPYNEQFF.

This clonotype has just a few counts. The chain has TRBV4-1 and TRBJ2-7; TRBD2 aligns across 7 bases. The CDR3 has 15 residues. V was clipped by 1 base and J by 5 bases; unmatched bases: 8. Germline assignment: CDR1 MGHRA and CDR2 YSYEKL. The CDR3 DNA is TGCGCCAGCAGCCAAGGGGGAGGGCCACTTCACGAGCAGTACTTC. Translating gives CASSQGGGPLHEQYF.

The sample holds a few counts of this clonotype. The gene calls are TRBV7-9 and TRBJ2-1, with 9 bases fitting TRBD2. The CDR3 covers 15 residues. V shed 1 base and J 6 bases; nucleotides not matched to a gene: 4. Germline V gene sequence: CDR1 SEHNR, CDR2 FQNEAQ (reference sequence). As DNA, the CDR3 is TGTGCCAGCAGCTTAGGCAGGACTAGCGCCAATGAGCAGTTCTTC. As protein: CASSLGRTSANEQFF.

J is TRBJ2-4 and V is TRBV11-3; a possible D gene is TRBD1 (5 bases). Germline CDR1 and CDR2: SGHNT and YENEEA. The ends were cut back, 4 bases at V and 2 bases at J, with 15 bases in the middle. The CDR3 totals 16 residues. The CDR3 region is CASSSAGFGPKNIQYF. CDR3 in DNA: TGTGCCAGCAGCTCAGCAGGGTTCGGCCCCAAAAACATTCAGTACTTC.

This chain uses TRBV3-1 with TRBJ2-5; D is unclear. Germline V lookup: CDR1 LGHDT, CDR2 YNNKEL (reference sequence). The CDR3 loop spans 14 amino acids. V was cut by 0 bases and J by 4 bases, with 9 bases left in between. Here the CDR3 reads CASSQEGYLETQYF. In nucleotides, the CDR3 is TGTGCCAGCAGCCAAGAGGGATATCTAGAGACCCAGTACTTC.

Only a few counts were recorded for this clonotype. The chain joins TRBV5-4 to TRBJ2-7; 13 positions agree with TRBD2. In germline, CDR1 is SGHNT, CDR2 YYREEE (reference sequence). The CDR3 is 23 residues long. V lost 3 bases and J lost 3; bases outside the gene matches: 27. The CDR3 sequence is CASSSDRVKGLAGTGLIGYEQYF. CDR3 coding DNA: TGTGCCAGCAGCTCGGACAGGGTGAAGGGACTAGCGGGAACAGGATTAATCGGCTACGAGCAGTACTTC.

The chain recombines TRBV7-3 with TRBJ2-5; D is possibly TRBD2 (6 bases). The better agreement between TRBJ2-1 and the DNA end casts doubt on the J call. Germline V lookup: CDR1 SGHTA, CDR2 FQGTGA. The CDR3 is made up of 14 amino acids. The CDR3 spells CASSLSTRYNEQFF. DNA for the CDR3: TGTGCCAGCAGCCTGTCGACTAGATACAATGAGCAGTTCTTC.

This sequence joins TRBV7-8 and TRBJ2-5; no clear D. Trimming took 1 base from V and 3 from J, leaving 15 bases between them. Germline V gives CDR1 SGHVS, CDR2 FQNEAQ. The CDR3 has 16 amino acids. CDR3 loop: CASSLVSRQTEETQYF. DNA of the CDR3: TGTGCCAGCAGCTTAGTGAGTAGGCAGACTGAAGAGACCCAGTACTTC.

The V and J genes are TRBV3-1 and TRBJ1-5; 7 bases are a match to TRBD1. Trimming took 5 bases from V and 5 from J; bases not matched to a gene: 6. The CDR3 sequence is 14 residues long. CDR1 LGHDT and CDR2 YNNKEL come from the germline V gene (reference sequence). CDR3 amino acids: CASSSGQWDQPQHF. The CDR3, as DNA: TGTGCCAGCAGCTCGGGACAGTGGGATCAGCCCCAGCATTTT.

The chain recombines TRBV7-3 with TRBJ2-1; 8 positions agree with TRBD1. The CDR3 consists of 15 residues. The germline V gene encodes CDR1 SGHTA and CDR2 FQGTGA. J lost 9 bases, V lost 5 bases, and 12 bases had no gene match. The CDR3 is CASSPGQGRYGEQFF. CDR3 in DNA: TGTGCCAGCAGCCCCGGACAGGGACGGTACGGTGAGCAGTTCTTC. Looking up the rest from reference TRBV7-3 and TRBJ2-1 gives the full variable domain: GAGVSQTPSNKVTEKGKYVELRCDPISGHTALYWYRQSLGQGPEFLIYFQGTGAADDSGLPNDRFFAVRPEGSVSTLKIQRTERGDSAVYLCASSPGQGRYGEQFFGPGTRLTVL.

This clonotype appeared a few times. The CDR3 bases are TGCGCCAGCAGCCCAGGGGAACCGGAGACCCAGTACTTC. Its protein is CASSPGEPETQYF. J is TRBJ2-5 and V is TRBV5-1; D perhaps matches TRBD1 (6 bases). This CDR3 is built from 13 residues. CDR1 is SGHRS and CDR2 is YFSETQ in the germline V gene. V was trimmed by 4 bases and J by 5 bases, leaving 12 bases between them.

The chain combines TRBV15 with TRBJ1-3; D is unresolved. CDR1 and CDR2 from the germline V gene are LNHNV and YYDKDF (reference sequence). This CDR3 has 15 residues. Trimming removed 8 bases at V and 0 bases at J, with 14 bases between. The CDR3 nucleotides are TGTGCCACCGGGGAGGCAAGCCCCTCTGGAAACACCATATATTTT. Amino acid sequence: CATGEASPSGNTIYF.

Worth noting for this clonotype: At one boundary the junction diverges from the germline segment, which might be a read error. V is TRBV7-3 and J is TRBJ1-5; possibly TRBD1 for D (6 bases). Per germline, CDR1 SGHTA and CDR2 FQGTGA. The CDR3 length is 15 residues. CDR3 in amino acids: CASGKNGTTNQPQHF. The CDR3 nucleotides are TGTGCCAGCGGGAAGAACGGGACAACCAATCAGCCCCAACATTTT.

The chain carries TRBV10-3 and TRBJ2-5; 10 nucleotides match TRBD2. The J call may be wrong; the DNA end is better matched by TRBJ2-1. This CDR3 region has 14 residues. Germline-derived CDR1 and CDR2 are ENHRY and SYGVKD. This CDR3 reads CAISTSGENNEQFF. The CDR3 bases are TGTGCCATCAGTACTAGCGGGGAGAACAATGAGCAGTTCTTC.

In its sample, this clonotype was seen many times. The genes are TRBV10-3 and TRBJ2-3; TRBD2 might be the D (7 bases). V was cut by 10 bases and J by 3 bases, with 20 bases left in between. Germline CDR1 reads ENHRY; CDR2 reads SYGVKD. The CDR3 loop spans 15 amino acids. Here the CDR3 DNA reads TGTGCCAACGCCTTAGGGGGGGCACAGACAGATACGCAGTATTTT. Encoded protein: CANALGGAQTDTQYF.

This clonotype has only a few counts. This rearrangement joins TRBV6-5 to TRBJ1-2; TRBD1 matches at 10 bases. The CDR3 is made up of 12 amino acids. Trimming took 7 bases from V and 8 from J; bases not matched to a gene: 4. Looked up from germline, CDR1 is MNHEY and CDR2 is SVGAGI. The CDR3 nucleotides read TGTGCCAGCACCCGGGACAGGGGCGGCTACACCTTC. This translates into CASTRDRGGYTF.